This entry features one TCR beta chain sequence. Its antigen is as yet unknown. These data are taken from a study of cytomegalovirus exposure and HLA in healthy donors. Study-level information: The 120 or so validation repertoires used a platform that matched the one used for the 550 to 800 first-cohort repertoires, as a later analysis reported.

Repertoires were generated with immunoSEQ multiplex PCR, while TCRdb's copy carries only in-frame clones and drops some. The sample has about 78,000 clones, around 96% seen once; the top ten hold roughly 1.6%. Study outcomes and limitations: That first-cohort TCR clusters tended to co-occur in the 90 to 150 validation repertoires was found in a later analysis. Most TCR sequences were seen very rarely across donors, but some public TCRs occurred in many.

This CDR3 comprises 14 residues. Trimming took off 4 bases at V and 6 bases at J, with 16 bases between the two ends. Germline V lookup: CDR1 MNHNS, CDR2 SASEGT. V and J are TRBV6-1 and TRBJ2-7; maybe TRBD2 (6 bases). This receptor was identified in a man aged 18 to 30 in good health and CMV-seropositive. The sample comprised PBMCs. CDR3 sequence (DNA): TGTGCCAGCAGTGTTGGGAACCCGGAGGGCGAGCAGTACTTC. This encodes CASSVGNPEGEQYF.